The 20 T cell receptor beta chains below all came from one sample that was sequenced in a study of Tregs in tolerant kidney transplant recipients (dated by TCRdb to the late 2010s). The time point label for this specimen denotes: blood sample drawn before combined kidney and bone marrow transplant. Receptor amplification or capture employed the immunoSEQ multiplex PCR assay. TCRdb obtained this table from immuneACCESS and retained in-frame rearrangements with V and J assigned. These tables miss some clones; where compared with another copy, unresolved V genes account for less than half of the shortfall, and the remainder is unexplained. The sample has about 94,000 clones on record, roughly 93% of them singletons. The leading ten clones occupy 0.4% to 0.55% of the sample. The source material was CD4+ T cells from blood, sampled before the transplant. The receptors here all came from a human donor who received a combined kidney and bone marrow transplant.

This clone was counted a few times. CDR3 residues: CASSLEWGGQQPQHF. The CDR3 nucleotides read TGCGCCAGCAGCCTGGAGTGGGGCGGTCAACAGCCCCAGCATTTT. The rearrangement links TRBV5-1 to TRBJ1-5, with D tentatively TRBD1 (5 bases). This CDR3 is built from 15 residues. Germline V gives CDR1 SGHRS, CDR2 YFSETQ. Trimming cost V 4 bases and J 7 bases, with 18 bases left between them.

This clone has more than one count but fewer than ten. This sequence joins TRBV2 and TRBJ2-3; TRBD2 aligns across 8 bases. The V segment lost 5 bases and the J segment 5 bases; nucleotides outside the gene matches: 12. This CDR3 region has 16 residues. Germline V gene lookup returns CDR1 SNHLY and CDR2 FYNNEI. In nucleotides, the CDR3 is TGTGCCAGCAGTCTGGGACTAGGTGGGATGGTAGATACGCAGTATTTT. Encoded protein: CASSLGLGGMVDTQYF.

This chain links TRBV7-2 with TRBJ2-2, with a possible D match to TRBD1 (5 bases). With 5 bases removed from V and 2 bases from J, the gap between germline ends came to 9 bases. The CDR3 consists of 14 residues. CDR1 SGHTA and CDR2 FQGNSA come from the germline V gene. The CDR3 DNA is TGTGCCAGCAGCGCCGACAGAAACACCGGGGAGCTGTTTTTT. Amino acid sequence: CASSADRNTGELFF.

The chain couples TRBV4-3 to TRBJ2-5, with 8 bases identical to TRBD2. Per germline, CDR1 LGHNA and CDR2 YSLEER. The CDR3 consists of 14 residues. The V and J ends lost 4 bases and 5 bases, in that order; junction bases with no gene match: 6. This chain's CDR3 is CASSRGLARETQYF. The CDR3, as DNA: TGCGCCAGCAGCCGCGGACTAGCTCGGGAGACCCAGTACTTC.

V is TRBV11-2 and J is TRBJ1-1; a weak D match, TRBD1 (6 bases). V lost 5 bases and J lost 3, with 19 bases in between. The CDR3 covers 16 residues. Germline CDR1 is SGHAT and CDR2 is FQNNGV. The DNA for the CDR3 is TGTGCCAGCAGCCCCGGACAGTGGGGTTTTGACACTGAAGCTTTCTTT. It encodes CASSPGQWGFDTEAFF. Full variable domain (outside the CDR3, taken from reference TRBV11-2 and TRBJ1-1): EAGVAQSPRYKIIEKRQSVAFWCNPISGHATLYWYQQILGQGPKLLIQFQNNGVVDDSQLPKDRFSAERLKGVDSTLKIQPAKLEDSAVYLCASSPGQWGFDTEAFFGQGTRLTVV.

The chain has TRBV10-1 and TRBJ1-5; 8 positions agree with TRBD1. The V gene's germline CDR1 is WNHNN and CDR2 SYGVQD (reference sequence). This CDR3 spans 15 amino acids. The ends lost 7 bases at V and 0 bases at J; junction bases unmatched: 5. The CDR3 coding sequence is TGCGCCAGCAACCCGACAGGGGATAGCAATCAGCCCCAGCATTTT. Its translation: CASNPTGDSNQPQHF.

V usage is TRBV6-1 and J usage is TRBJ2-5, with TRBD2 matching over 7 bases. CDR1 and CDR2 (germline): MNHNS, SASEGT. The CDR3 runs 14 residues. The J segment lost 4 bases and the V segment lost 1 base, leaving 3 bases of the junction unmatched. The CDR3: CASSEGGGSETQYF. The CDR3 DNA is TGTGCCAGCAGTGAAGGGGGAGGGTCAGAGACCCAGTACTTC.

The chain carries TRBV9 and TRBJ1-4, with a weak D call TRBD1 (6 bases). From germline, CDR1 is SGDLS and CDR2 YYNGEE. There are 15 residues in the CDR3. V was trimmed by 4 bases and J by 4 bases, leaving 14 bases between them. Written as DNA, the CDR3 is TGTGCCAGCAGCTTTACCCAGGGGAATAATGAAAAACTGTTTTTT. Translated, it gives CASSFTQGNNEKLFF.

This chain uses TRBV5-6 with TRBJ1-2, with TRBD1 identical over 7 bases. There are 13 residues in the CDR3. V shed 0 bases, J shed 7 bases, and the junction held 3 bases outside the gene matches. CDR1 and CDR2 from the germline V gene are SGHDT and YYEEEE. In nucleotides, the CDR3 is TGTGCCAGCAGCTTGGGACAGGGAGCTGGCTACACCTTC. This encodes CASSLGQGAGYTF. The whole variable domain, filled in from reference TRBV5-6 and TRBJ1-2, reads DAGVTQSPTHLIKTRGQQVTLRCSPKSGHDTVSWYQQALGQGPQFIFQYYEEEERQRGNFPDRFSGHQFPNYSSELNVNALLLGDSALYLCASSLGQGAGYTFGSGTRLTVV.

This clone was recorded only once. The J gene is TRBJ2-5, the V gene TRBV4-3, with 8 positions matching TRBD2. Looked up from germline, CDR1 is LGHNA and CDR2 is YSLEER. V lost 2 bases to trimming and J lost 6 bases; unmatched junction nucleotides: 8. The length of the CDR3 is 15 residues. The chain's CDR3 is CASSQLGSGSQTQYF. The CDR3 region has the DNA TGCGCCAGCAGCCAATTAGGGAGCGGGAGTCAGACCCAGTACTTC.

The CDR3 here is CASSSQGSGETQYF. CDR3 nucleotide sequence: TGTGCCAGCAGCTCCCAGGGGTCTGGAGAGACCCAGTACTTC. The chain is built from TRBV11-3 and TRBJ2-5, with a tentative D call TRBD1 (6 bases). Germline lookup yields CDR1 SGHNT and CDR2 YENEEA. The CDR3 spans 14 residues. Between the trimmed V and J ends, which lost 4 bases and 4 bases, there was a span of 13 bases.

V and J are TRBV7-9 and TRBJ2-3, with 7 bases fitting TRBD2. Per the germline V gene, CDR1 is SEHNR and CDR2 is FQNEAQ (reference sequence). Losses at the gene ends were 2 bases for V and 2 bases for J; bases not matched to a gene: 10. This CDR3 is 17 amino acids long. The CDR3 loop is CASSLSLTSETTDTQYF. In DNA, the CDR3 is TGTGCCAGCAGCTTATCTTTAACTAGCGAAACCACAGATACGCAGTATTTT.

A word on this clone: The sample has other DNA sequences that encode this CDR3 too. The genes are TRBV6-5 and TRBJ1-6; D gene uncertain. The germline gives CDR1 MNHEY, CDR2 SVGAGI. Trimming shortened V by 5 bases and J by 10 bases, and 15 bases separated the two germline ends. The CDR3 has 14 amino acids. CDR3 nucleotides: TGTGCCAGCAGTCGGACTGTTAGAGAATCACCCCTCCACTTT. This gives the protein CASSRTVRESPLHF.

The V gene is TRBV7-8, the J gene TRBJ1-2; tentatively, D is TRBD1 (5 bases). V was pared by 5 bases and J by 4 bases, with 11 bases between. There are 13 residues in the CDR3. Germline loops: CDR1 SGHVS, CDR2 FQNEAQ. CDR3 DNA sequence: TGTGCCAGCAGCCTCCAGGGTCTCTATGGCTACACCTTC. Its protein product is CASSLQGLYGYTF. The full variable domain, with the rest looked up from reference TRBV7-8 and TRBJ1-2, is GAGVSQSPRYKVAKRGQDVALRCDPISGHVSLFWYQQALGQGPEFLTYFQNEAQLDKSGLPSDRFFAERPEGSVSTLKIQRTQQEDSAVYLCASSLQGLYGYTFGSGTRLTVV.

The CDR3 reads CAWTRLAGGPNKTQYF. In DNA form, the CDR3 reads TGTGCCTGGACCCGACTAGCGGGGGGGCCCAATAAAACCCAGTACTTC. The V call is TRBV30, the J call TRBJ2-5; 14 nucleotides line up with TRBD2. Germline V CDR1 and CDR2: GTSNPN, SVGIG (reference sequence). CDR3 size: 16 residues. The V gene end was trimmed by 4 bases and the J gene end by 8 bases; junction bases not matched to a gene: 12.

This chain uses TRBV5-1 with TRBJ1-1; D might be TRBD1 (6 bases). From germline, CDR1 is SGHRS and CDR2 YFSETQ. V was pared by 2 bases and J by 1 base, with 12 bases between. This CDR3 region has 15 residues. The DNA of the CDR3 is TGCGCCAGCAGCTTACCCGGGACACCGAACACTGAAGCTTTCTTT. Encoded protein: CASSLPGTPNTEAFF.

This clone was observed once. The V and J genes are TRBV5-4 and TRBJ1-1; the match to TRBD1 covers 7 bases. Per the germline V gene, CDR1 is SGHNT and CDR2 is YYREEE (reference sequence). V shed 1 base and J 5 bases; nucleotides not matched to a gene: 5. The CDR3 extends over 14 amino acids. The CDR3 DNA is TGTGCCAGCAGCTTGATGATACAGGGGACTGAAGCTTTCTTT. Its protein product is CASSLMIQGTEAFF. The full variable domain, completed using reference TRBV5-4 and TRBJ1-1, is ETGVTQSPTHLIKTRGQQVTLRCSSQSGHNTVSWYQQALGQGPQFIFQYYREEENGRGNFPPRFSGLQFPNYSSELNVNALELDDSALYLCASSLMIQGTEAFFGQGTRLTVV.

V gene TRBV7-2 combines with J gene TRBJ2-4; TRBD2 matches at 7 bases. The germline V gene encodes CDR1 SGHTA and CDR2 FQGNSA. J lost 1 base, V lost 0 bases, and 9 bases had no gene match. This CDR3 is built from 18 residues. CDR3 protein: CASSLAFPGGSAKNIQYF. Written as DNA, the CDR3 is TGTGCCAGCAGCTTAGCGTTCCCCGGGGGGTCGGCCAAAAACATTCAGTACTTC.

This clone was recorded only once. The chain links TRBV7-2 to TRBJ2-7; 7 bases map to TRBD2. There are 14 residues in the CDR3. The V segment lost 2 bases and the J segment 3 bases; nucleotides outside the gene matches: 4. Germline V gene sequence: CDR1 SGHTA, CDR2 FQGNSA. CDR3 sequence: CASSLWGRDYEQYF. The CDR3 nucleotides are TGTGCCAGCAGCTTATGGGGGAGGGACTACGAGCAGTACTTC. Full variable domain (outside the CDR3, taken from reference TRBV7-2 and TRBJ2-7): GAGVSQSPSNKVTEKGKDVELRCDPISGHTALYWYRQSLGQGLEFLIYFQGNSAPDKSGLPSDRFSAERTGGSVSTLTIQRTQQEDSAVYLCASSLWGRDYEQYFGPGTRLTVT.

A note on this clone: Other nucleotide sequences from this sample produce the same CDR3. The chain combines TRBV6-6 with TRBJ1-6; 10 bases align to TRBD1. CDR3 size: 14 residues. J was trimmed by 8 bases and V by 7 bases; bases with no gene match: 5. Germline CDR1 and CDR2: MNHNY and SVGAGI (reference sequence). The CDR3 loop is CASTRGTGDSPLHF. CDR3 sequence (DNA): TGTGCCAGCACCAGGGGGACAGGGGATTCACCCCTCCACTTT.